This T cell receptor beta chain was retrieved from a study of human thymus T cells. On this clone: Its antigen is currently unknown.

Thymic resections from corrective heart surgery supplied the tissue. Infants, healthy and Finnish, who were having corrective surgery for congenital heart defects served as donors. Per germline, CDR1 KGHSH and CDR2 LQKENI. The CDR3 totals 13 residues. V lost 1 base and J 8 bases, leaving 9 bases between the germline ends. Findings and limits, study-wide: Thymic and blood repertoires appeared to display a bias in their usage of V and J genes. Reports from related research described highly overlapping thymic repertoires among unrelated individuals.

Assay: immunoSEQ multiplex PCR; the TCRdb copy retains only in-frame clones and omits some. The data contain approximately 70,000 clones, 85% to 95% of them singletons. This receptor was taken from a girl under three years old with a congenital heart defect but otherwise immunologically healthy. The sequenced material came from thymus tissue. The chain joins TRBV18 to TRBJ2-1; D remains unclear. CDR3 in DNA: TGTGCCAGCTCACCACGGGCGGTGTATGAGCAGTTCTTC. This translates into CASSPRAVYEQFF.